One sample yielded the 27 T cell receptor beta chains listed below, sequenced in a study of OX40 agonist ivuxolimab in advanced cancers. Repertoires were generated with immunoSEQ multiplex PCR, while TCRdb's copy carries only in-frame clones and drops some. The sample contains roughly 80,000 clones, over 75% of which appear only once. The specimen comprised CD4+ or CD8+ T cells sorted from blood, sampled in a trial of the OX40 agonist ivuxolimab. These receptors were obtained from an adult with an advanced solid tumor such as melanoma, head and neck, liver or kidney cancer.

V is TRBV7-2 and J is TRBJ1-2, with 8 bases identical to TRBD1. This CDR3 spans 13 amino acids. Per germline, CDR1 SGHTA and CDR2 FQGNSA. Trimming cost V 4 bases and J 8 bases; bases outside gene matches: 6. CDR3 DNA: TGTGCCAGCAGCTCAGACAGGGGATGGGGCTACACCTTC. Its protein product is CASSSDRGWGYTF.

Written as DNA, the CDR3 is TGCAGCGTTTCCCAGGGGGCGGATCAGCCCCAGCATTTT. It is translated as CSVSQGADQPQHF. This rearrangement joins TRBV29-1 to TRBJ1-5; 8 nucleotides align to TRBD1. V shed 5 bases, J shed 5 bases, and the junction held 5 bases outside the gene matches. The germline CDR1 and CDR2 sequences are SQVTM and ANQGSEA. This CDR3 contains 13 residues.

The chain couples TRBV4-1 to TRBJ1-2; 9 bases are shared with TRBD1. V dropped 4 bases and J dropped 9; count of bases not matched to a gene: 9. CDR3 length equals 14 residues. Germline CDR1 reads MGHRA; CDR2 reads YSYEKL. This CDR3 reads CASSLRGQGGSYTF. Written as DNA, the CDR3 is TGCGCCAGCAGCCTCCGGGGACAGGGAGGAAGCTACACCTTC.

The genes are TRBV7-2 and TRBJ2-1; 7 nucleotides match TRBD1. The J segment lost 6 bases and the V segment lost 3 bases, leaving 8 bases of the junction unmatched. Per germline, CDR1 SGHTA and CDR2 FQGNSA. This CDR3 is built from 15 residues. The CDR3 DNA is TGTGCCAGCAGCTTTGCCAGGGGGTCGGGCAATGAGCAGTTCTTC. Residues: CASSFARGSGNEQFF.

The CDR3 protein is CASSQVIVGGDYGYTF. CDR3 bases: TGCGCCAGCAGCCAAGTTATCGTCGGGGGCGACTATGGCTACACCTTC. The rearrangement uses TRBV4-3 and TRBJ1-2, with D possibly TRBD1 on 6 matching bases. CDR1 is LGHNA, CDR2 YSLEER, per germline. Trimming shortened V by 1 base and J by 3 bases, and 15 bases separated the two germline ends. CDR3 length: 16 amino acids.

The chain links TRBV5-1 to TRBJ1-5; 8 nucleotides match TRBD1. The CDR3 has 15 amino acids. Germline V gene data show CDR1 as SGHRS and CDR2 as YFSETQ. Trimming took 4 bases from V and 2 from J; bases not matched to a gene: 5. For the CDR3, the DNA is TGCGCCAGCAGCCAATCGACAGGGGGCAATCAGCCCCAGCATTTT. Protein sequence: CASSQSTGGNQPQHF.

The chain joins TRBV19 to TRBJ1-3; 7 bases agree with TRBD1. There are 15 residues in the CDR3. The J segment lost 2 bases and the V segment lost 6 bases, leaving 7 bases of the junction unmatched. Germline V gives CDR1 LNHDA, CDR2 SQIVND (reference sequence). The CDR3 DNA is TGTGCCAGTAGCTACAGGGGTAGGACTGGAAACACCATATATTTT. Translating it yields CASSYRGRTGNTIYF.

This clone was counted between two and nine times. The rearrangement joins TRBV7-6 to TRBJ2-5; maybe TRBD1 (6 bases). Trimming stripped 1 base from V and 5 bases from J, with 17 bases between. Germline V gives CDR1 SGHVS, CDR2 FNYEAQ. This CDR3 comprises 16 residues. The CDR3 region has the DNA TGTGCCAGCAGCTTAGAGGCGGCGGCAGGGGACGAGACCCAGTACTTC. It codes for CASSLEAAAGDETQYF.

The rearrangement uses TRBV30 and TRBJ2-3; 8 bases fit TRBD2. The CDR3 runs 17 residues. The junction had 18 bases not matched to a gene; V was cut back by 3 bases and J by 7 bases. Germline CDR1 reads GTSNPN; CDR2 reads SVGIG (reference sequence). CDR3 in DNA: TGTGCCTGGAGCGCCCCGCGCTTAGCGGGGCTGGGGCATACGCAGTATTTT. Protein: CAWSAPRLAGLGHTQYF.

The chain couples TRBV5-8 to TRBJ2-7; D is perhaps TRBD1 or TRBD2 (5 bases each). Germline-derived CDR1 and CDR2 are SGHTS and YDEGEE. V shed 0 bases and J shed 2 bases, with 9 bases lying between them. This CDR3 region has 14 residues. The CDR3 reads CASSLGQTTYEQYF. The CDR3 coding sequence is TGTGCCAGCAGCTTGGGACAGACTACCTACGAGCAGTACTTC.

The chain has TRBV6-6 and TRBJ1-1; perhaps TRBD1 as D (5 bases). Germline lookup yields CDR1 MNHNY and CDR2 SVGAGI (reference sequence). CDR3 length: 13 amino acids. Deletions cut 6 bases from V and 0 bases from J, with 8 bases between. In DNA, the CDR3 is TGTGCCAGCAGGGGGGTACTGAACACTGAAGCTTTCTTT. Residues: CASRGVLNTEAFF.

V and J are TRBV4-3 and TRBJ1-2; possibly TRBD1 for D (5 bases). Germline V gives CDR1 LGHNA, CDR2 YSLEER. V was trimmed by 1 base and J by 7 bases, leaving 19 bases between them. CDR3 size: 16 residues. CDR3 sequence: CASSQVEGLGESGYTF. CDR3 in DNA: TGCGCCAGCAGCCAAGTTGAAGGGCTGGGGGAGTCTGGCTACACCTTC.

V is TRBV5-1 and J is TRBJ1-6, with D unclear. V shed 0 bases and J shed 10 bases, with 14 bases lying between them. The CDR3 runs to 15 residues. The V gene's germline CDR1 is SGHRS and CDR2 YFSETQ. CDR3 amino acids: CASSLAAPRLSPLHF. The DNA of the CDR3 is TGCGCCAGCAGCTTGGCTGCGCCACGTTTATCACCCCTCCACTTT. Filled out from reference TRBV5-1 and TRBJ1-6, the complete variable domain reads KAGVTQTPRYLIKTRGQQVTLSCSPISGHRSVSWYQQTPGQGLQFLFEYFSETQRNKGNFPGRFSGRQFSNSRSEMNVSTLELGDSALYLCASSLAAPRLSPLHFGNGTRLTVT.

The rearrangement joins TRBV5-4 to TRBJ2-7; 7 nucleotides match TRBD1. The J segment lost 6 bases and the V segment lost 3 bases, leaving 9 bases of the junction unmatched. Per germline, CDR1 SGHNT and CDR2 YYREEE (reference sequence). The CDR3 is 14 amino acids. The CDR3 sequence: CASSSDRSGGEQYF. In DNA, the CDR3 is TGTGCCAGCAGCTCGGACAGGTCTGGTGGCGAGCAGTACTTC.

V usage is TRBV4-2 and J usage is TRBJ1-2, with 8 bases lining up with TRBD1. V shed 1 base, J shed 1 base, and the junction held 8 bases outside the gene matches. Germline CDR1 LGHNA, CDR2 YNFKEQ. The CDR3 spans 17 residues. The CDR3 reads CASSQGGEQGDNYGYTF. The CDR3 DNA sequence: TGTGCCAGCAGCCAAGGCGGAGAACAGGGGGATAACTATGGCTACACCTTC.

Only a few counts were recorded for this clone. This chain uses TRBV2 with TRBJ1-5, with D perhaps matching TRBD1 (6 bases). Trimming pared 6 bases from V and 6 bases from J, leaving 18 bases between. From germline, CDR1 is SNHLY and CDR2 FYNNEI. This CDR3 is built from 15 residues. In DNA, the CDR3 is TGTGCCAGCAGCCGCACGGGGGGCGAGGTTCAGCCCCAGCATTTT. It translates to CASSRTGGEVQPQHF.

This chain connects TRBV7-2 to TRBJ1-5; possible D gene TRBD1, 5 bases. Trimming removed 1 base from V and 11 bases from J, with 12 bases in between. This CDR3 is built from 13 residues. Germline V gene data show CDR1 as SGHTA and CDR2 as FQGNSA. The CDR3 sequence is CASSLGWGRSQHF. CDR3 coding DNA: TGTGCCAGCAGCTTAGGCTGGGGCAGATCCCAGCATTTT.

The chain carries TRBV5-4 and TRBJ2-5, with TRBD2 identical over 10 bases. Unmatched junction bases numbered 6, after V lost 4 bases and J lost 0 bases. Germline-derived CDR1 and CDR2 are SGHNT and YYREEE (reference sequence). The CDR3 sequence is 16 residues long. CDR3 bases: TGTGCCAGCAGCCTAATAGCGGGGGGAAACCAAGAGACCCAGTACTTC. As protein: CASSLIAGGNQETQYF.

This chain uses TRBV7-2 with TRBJ1-2, with a tentative D call TRBD1 (5 bases). This CDR3 is built from 14 residues. The V end lost 2 bases, the J end lost 8 bases, and 15 bases lay between the germline ends. The V gene's germline CDR1 is SGHTA and CDR2 FQGNSA. CDR3 in amino acids: CASSLLRHGGGYTF. The CDR3 DNA follows: TGTGCCAGCAGCTTACTCCGGCATGGGGGAGGCTACACCTTC.

The chain uses TRBV7-9 and TRBJ1-2; D gene ambiguous. Trimming stripped 5 bases from V and 4 bases from J, with 8 bases between. Germline-derived CDR1 and CDR2 are SEHNR and FQNEAQ (reference sequence). The CDR3 length is 12 residues. The CDR3 protein is CASSPNSYGYTF. The CDR3 nucleotides are TGTGCCAGCAGCCCGAACAGCTATGGCTACACCTTC.

This rearrangement joins TRBV18 to TRBJ1-4, with a weak D call TRBD1 (6 bases). There are 15 residues in the CDR3. Germline loops: CDR1 KGHSH, CDR2 LQKENI. V lost 3 bases to trimming and J lost 3 bases, with 11 bases between them. The CDR3 loop reads CASSPIGQPNEKLFF. The CDR3 nucleotides are TGTGCCAGCTCACCGATTGGACAGCCTAATGAAAAACTGTTTTTT.

The V call is TRBV7-2, the J call TRBJ1-2; D not certain. This CDR3 region has 13 residues. V was cut by 2 bases and J by 7 bases, with 11 bases left in between. Germline loops: CDR1 SGHTA, CDR2 FQGNSA. The CDR3: CASSLSEGFGYTF. The CDR3 DNA follows: TGTGCCAGCAGCTTATCTGAGGGTTTTGGCTACACCTTC.

The chain employs TRBV7-9 and TRBJ1-1, with TRBD1 matching over 7 bases. Germline CDR1 is SEHNR and CDR2 is FQNEAQ (reference sequence). Losses at the gene ends were 5 bases for V and 4 bases for J; bases not matched to a gene: 10. This CDR3 spans 15 amino acids. The CDR3: CASSPGGASGTEAFF. The CDR3 DNA reads as TGTGCCAGCAGCCCAGGGGGGGCATCGGGCACTGAAGCTTTCTTT.

The V and J genes are TRBV5-1 and TRBJ1-1; no definite D call. The CDR3 is made up of 15 amino acids. From germline, CDR1 is SGHRS and CDR2 YFSETQ. V lost 4 bases to trimming and J lost 7 bases, with 20 bases between them. In DNA, the CDR3 is TGCGCCAGCAGCGCCTTGGTGAGGGAAGAGGGTGAAGCTTTCTTT. Translated: CASSALVREEGEAFF.

The V call is TRBV12-5, the J call TRBJ2-1; 12 bases agree with TRBD1. Trimming cost V 5 bases and J 8 bases; bases outside gene matches: 4. The CDR3 is made up of 14 amino acids. Germline V lookup: CDR1 LGHNT, CDR2 FRNRAP. The CDR3 region is CASGPGQGAYEQFF. CDR3 coding DNA: TGTGCTAGTGGTCCGGGACAGGGGGCCTATGAGCAGTTCTTC.

The V gene is TRBV5-1, the J gene TRBJ1-3; 7 positions match TRBD1. Looked up from germline, CDR1 is SGHRS and CDR2 is YFSETQ. V shed 0 bases, J shed 0 bases, and the junction held 6 bases outside the gene matches. The CDR3 extends over 17 amino acids. The CDR3 nucleotides read TGCGCCAGCAGCTTGGGGGGACAGCTTATCTCTGGAAACACCATATATTTT. This encodes CASSLGGQLISGNTIYF.

The V call is TRBV5-4, the J call TRBJ2-3; D is possibly TRBD2 (5 bases). This CDR3 has 15 amino acids. Germline-derived CDR1 and CDR2 are SGHNT and YYREEE (reference sequence). The V end lost 4 bases, the J end lost 1 base, and 13 bases lay between the germline ends. Here the CDR3 reads CASSVDSRRTDTQYF. CDR3 sequence (DNA): TGTGCCAGCAGCGTGGACTCTCGGCGCACAGATACGCAGTATTTT.